This T cell receptor (beta chain) was profiled in a study of radiotherapy plus CTLA-4 blockade in lung cancer. Study as a whole: For 15% to 20% of patients, objective responses occurred, and roughly 31% had disease control. Study-wide results and limits: TCR clones from tumors expanded in blood after radiotherapy plus ipilimumab.

Concerning this clone: Its specificity is unknown.

The study gave focal radiation plus ipilimumab CTLA-4 blockade to patients with chemo-refractory metastatic non-small-cell lung cancer. The CDR3 has 16 amino acids. CDR1 MDHEN and CDR2 SYDVKM come from the germline V gene. V lost 7 bases to trimming and J lost 5 bases; unmatched junction nucleotides: 11. Sequencing used immunoSEQ multiplex PCR; TCRdb keeps in-frame clones, though not all of them. Here the sample spans about 32,000 clones, approximately 89% being singletons. The sequenced sample was peripheral blood, obtained from a patient treated with radiotherapy plus ipilimumab. The genes are TRBV28 and TRBJ2-2; the match to TRBD2 covers 9 bases. The receptor's source is a human donor with non-small cell lung cancer who had stable disease on radiotherapy plus ipilimumab. This CDR3 is CASTTPRLAATGELFF. The CDR3 DNA reads TGTGCCAGCACCACCCCAAGACTAGCGGCAACCGGGGAGCTGTTTTTT.